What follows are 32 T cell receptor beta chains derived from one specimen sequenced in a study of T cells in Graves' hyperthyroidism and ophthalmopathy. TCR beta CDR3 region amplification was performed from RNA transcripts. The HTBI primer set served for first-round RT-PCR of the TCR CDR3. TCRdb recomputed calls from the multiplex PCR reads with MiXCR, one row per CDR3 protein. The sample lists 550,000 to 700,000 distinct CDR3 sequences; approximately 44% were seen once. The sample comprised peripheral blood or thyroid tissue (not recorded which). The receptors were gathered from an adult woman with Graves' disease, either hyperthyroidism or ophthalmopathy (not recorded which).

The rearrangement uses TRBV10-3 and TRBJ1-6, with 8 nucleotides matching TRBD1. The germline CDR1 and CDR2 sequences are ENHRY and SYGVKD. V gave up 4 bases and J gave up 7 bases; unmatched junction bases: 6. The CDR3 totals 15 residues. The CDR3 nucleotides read TGTGCCATCAGTGCCCTGGACAGGGTCAATTCACCCCTCCACTTT. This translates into CAISALDRVNSPLHF.

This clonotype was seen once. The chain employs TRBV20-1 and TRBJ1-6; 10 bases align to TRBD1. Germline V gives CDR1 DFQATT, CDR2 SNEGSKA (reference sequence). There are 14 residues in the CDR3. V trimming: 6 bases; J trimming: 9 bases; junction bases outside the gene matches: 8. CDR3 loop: CSAGAGTGVSPLHF. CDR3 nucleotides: TGCAGTGCGGGGGCCGGGACAGGGGTTTCACCCCTCCACTTT.

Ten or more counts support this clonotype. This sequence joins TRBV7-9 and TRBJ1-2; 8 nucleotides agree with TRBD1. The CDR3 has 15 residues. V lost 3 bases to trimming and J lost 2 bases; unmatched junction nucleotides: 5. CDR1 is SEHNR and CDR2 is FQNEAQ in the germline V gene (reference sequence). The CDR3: CASSFRDRLNYGYTF. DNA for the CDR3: TGTGCCAGCAGCTTTCGGGACAGGCTGAACTATGGCTACACCTTC.

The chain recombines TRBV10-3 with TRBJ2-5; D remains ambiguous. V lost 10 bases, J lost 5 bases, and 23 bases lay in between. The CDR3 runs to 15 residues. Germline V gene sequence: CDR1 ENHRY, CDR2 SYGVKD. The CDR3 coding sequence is TGTGCCAGCAGCCAAAAACCAGGCACCGGGGAGACCCAGTACTTC. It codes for CASSQKPGTGETQYF.

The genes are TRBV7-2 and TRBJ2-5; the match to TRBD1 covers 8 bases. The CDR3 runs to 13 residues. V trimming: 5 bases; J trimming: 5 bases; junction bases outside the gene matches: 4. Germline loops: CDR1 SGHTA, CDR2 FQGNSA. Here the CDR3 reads CASSQGAVETQYF. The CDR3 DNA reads TGTGCCAGCAGCCAGGGGGCAGTGGAGACCCAGTACTTC.

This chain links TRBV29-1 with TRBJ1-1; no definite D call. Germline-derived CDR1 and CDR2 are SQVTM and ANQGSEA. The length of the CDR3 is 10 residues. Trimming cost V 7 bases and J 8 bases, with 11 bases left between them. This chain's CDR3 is CSAETSEAFF. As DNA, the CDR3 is TGCAGCGCAGAGACCTCAGAAGCTTTCTTT.

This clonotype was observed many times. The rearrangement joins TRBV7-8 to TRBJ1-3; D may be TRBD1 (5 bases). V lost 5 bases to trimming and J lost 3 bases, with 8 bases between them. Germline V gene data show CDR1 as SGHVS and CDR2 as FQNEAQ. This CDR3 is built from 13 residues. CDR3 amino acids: CASSTGLGNTIYF. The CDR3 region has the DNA TGTGCCAGCAGCACAGGCCTTGGAAACACCATATATTTT.

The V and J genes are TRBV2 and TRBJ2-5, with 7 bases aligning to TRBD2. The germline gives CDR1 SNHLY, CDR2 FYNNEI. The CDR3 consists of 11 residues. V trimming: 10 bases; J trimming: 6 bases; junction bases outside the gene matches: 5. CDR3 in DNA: TGTGCCACCCGCAGCGGGAAGACCCAGTACTTC. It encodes CATRSGKTQYF.

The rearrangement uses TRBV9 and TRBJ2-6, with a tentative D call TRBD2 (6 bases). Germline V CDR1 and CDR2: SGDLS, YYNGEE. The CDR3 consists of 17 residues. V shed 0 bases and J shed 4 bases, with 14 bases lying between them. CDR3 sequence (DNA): TGTGCCAGCAGCGTAGTTTCAGGAGGGTCCGGGGCCAACGTCCTGACTTTC. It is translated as CASSVVSGGSGANVLTF. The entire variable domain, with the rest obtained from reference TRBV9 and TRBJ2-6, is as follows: DSGVTQTPKHLITATGQRVTLRCSPRSGDLSVYWYQQSLDQGLQFLIQYYNGEERAKGNILERFSAQQFPDLHSELNLSSLELGDSALYFCASSVVSGGSGANVLTFGAGSRLTVL.

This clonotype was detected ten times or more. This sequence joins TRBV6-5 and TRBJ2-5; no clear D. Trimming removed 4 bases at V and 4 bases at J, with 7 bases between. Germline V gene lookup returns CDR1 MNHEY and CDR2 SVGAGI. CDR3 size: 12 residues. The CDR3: CASSSPRETQYF. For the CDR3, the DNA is TGTGCCAGCAGTTCCCCAAGAGAGACCCAGTACTTC.

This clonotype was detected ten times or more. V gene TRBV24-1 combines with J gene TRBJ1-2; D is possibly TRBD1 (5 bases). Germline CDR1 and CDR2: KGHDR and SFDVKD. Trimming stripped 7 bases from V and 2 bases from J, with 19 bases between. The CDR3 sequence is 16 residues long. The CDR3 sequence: CATRIGGTSVNYGYTF. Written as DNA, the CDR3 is TGTGCCACCAGGATTGGAGGGACGTCTGTGAACTATGGCTACACCTTC.

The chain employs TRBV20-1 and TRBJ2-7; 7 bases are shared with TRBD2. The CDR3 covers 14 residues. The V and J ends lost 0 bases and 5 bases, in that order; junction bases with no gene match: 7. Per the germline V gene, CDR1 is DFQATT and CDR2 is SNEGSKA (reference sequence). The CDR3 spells CSARDLGGGDEQYF. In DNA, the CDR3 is TGCAGTGCTAGAGATCTGGGGGGGGGGGACGAGCAGTACTTC.

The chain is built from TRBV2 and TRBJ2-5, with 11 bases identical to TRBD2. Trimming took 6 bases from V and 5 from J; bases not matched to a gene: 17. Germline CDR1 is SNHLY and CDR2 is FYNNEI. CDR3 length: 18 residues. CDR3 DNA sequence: TGTGCCAGCAGCCAAGACTGGGCACTAGCGGGAGTTGAGGAGACCCAGTACTTC. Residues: CASSQDWALAGVEETQYF.

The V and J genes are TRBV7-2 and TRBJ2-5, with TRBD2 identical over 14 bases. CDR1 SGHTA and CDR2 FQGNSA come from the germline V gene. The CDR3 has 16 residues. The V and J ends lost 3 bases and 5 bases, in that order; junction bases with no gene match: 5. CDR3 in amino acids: CASSFGTSGSGETQYF. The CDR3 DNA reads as TGTGCCAGCAGCTTCGGGACTAGCGGGAGTGGCGAGACCCAGTACTTC.

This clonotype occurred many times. CDR3 residues: CASSFSGTENQPQHF. In nucleotides, the CDR3 is TGTGCCAGCAGTTTTTCAGGGACAGAAAATCAGCCCCAGCATTTT. The chain couples TRBV12-3 or TRBV12-4 to TRBJ1-5; TRBD1 aligns across 7 bases. V lost 3 bases to trimming and J lost 4 bases; unmatched junction nucleotides: 6. There are 15 residues in the CDR3.

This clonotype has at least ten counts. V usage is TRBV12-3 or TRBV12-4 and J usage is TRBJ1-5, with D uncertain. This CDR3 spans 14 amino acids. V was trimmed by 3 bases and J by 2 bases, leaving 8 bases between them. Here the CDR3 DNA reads TGTGCCAGCAGTTTGGTCCAGGGCAATCAGCCCCAGCATTTT. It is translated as CASSLVQGNQPQHF.

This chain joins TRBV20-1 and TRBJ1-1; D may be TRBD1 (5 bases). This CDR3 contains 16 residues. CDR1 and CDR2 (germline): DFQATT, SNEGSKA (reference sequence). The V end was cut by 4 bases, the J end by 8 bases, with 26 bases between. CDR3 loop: CSANQPGLAGGSEAFF. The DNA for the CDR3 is TGCAGTGCTAATCAACCGGGACTAGCGGGAGGCAGCGAAGCTTTCTTT.

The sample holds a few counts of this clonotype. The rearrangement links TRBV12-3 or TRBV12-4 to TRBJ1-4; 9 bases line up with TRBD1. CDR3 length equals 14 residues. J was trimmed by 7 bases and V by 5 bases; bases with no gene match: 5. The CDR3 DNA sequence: TGTGCCAGCAGTACCAGACAGGGGGTTGAAAAACTGTTTTTT. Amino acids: CASSTRQGVEKLFF.

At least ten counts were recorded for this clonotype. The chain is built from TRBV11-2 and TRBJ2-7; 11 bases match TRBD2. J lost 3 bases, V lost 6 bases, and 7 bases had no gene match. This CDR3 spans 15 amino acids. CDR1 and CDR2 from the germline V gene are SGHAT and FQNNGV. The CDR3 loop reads CASRLPGLAGYEQYF. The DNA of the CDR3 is TGTGCCAGCAGACTCCCAGGACTAGCGGGCTACGAGCAGTACTTC.

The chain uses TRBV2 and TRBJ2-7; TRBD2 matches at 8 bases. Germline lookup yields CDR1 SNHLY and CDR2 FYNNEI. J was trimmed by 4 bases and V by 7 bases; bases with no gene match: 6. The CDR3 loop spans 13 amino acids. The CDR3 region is CASNTGTSYEQYF. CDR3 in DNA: TGTGCCAGCAATACCGGGACTAGTTACGAGCAGTACTTC.

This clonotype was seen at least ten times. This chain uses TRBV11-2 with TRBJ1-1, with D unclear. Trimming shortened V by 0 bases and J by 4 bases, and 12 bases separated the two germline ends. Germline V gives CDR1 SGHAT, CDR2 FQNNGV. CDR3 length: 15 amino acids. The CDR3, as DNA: TGTGCCAGCAGCTTAGATTTTTCTGGTCTCACTGAAGCTTTCTTT. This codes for CASSLDFSGLTEAFF.

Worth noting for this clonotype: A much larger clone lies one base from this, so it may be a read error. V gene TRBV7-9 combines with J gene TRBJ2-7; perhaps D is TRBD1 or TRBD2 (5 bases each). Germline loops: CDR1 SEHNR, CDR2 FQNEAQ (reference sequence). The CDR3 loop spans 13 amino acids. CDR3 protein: CAERGSDTYEQYF. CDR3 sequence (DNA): TGTGCAGAGAGGGGCTCGGATACCTACGAGCAGTACTTC.

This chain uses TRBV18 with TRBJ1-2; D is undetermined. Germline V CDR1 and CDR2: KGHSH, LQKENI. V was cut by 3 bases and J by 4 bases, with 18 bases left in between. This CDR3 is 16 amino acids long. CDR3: CASSPELGAGGYGYTF. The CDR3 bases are TGTGCCAGCTCACCGGAGTTGGGTGCCGGCGGCTATGGCTACACCTTC.

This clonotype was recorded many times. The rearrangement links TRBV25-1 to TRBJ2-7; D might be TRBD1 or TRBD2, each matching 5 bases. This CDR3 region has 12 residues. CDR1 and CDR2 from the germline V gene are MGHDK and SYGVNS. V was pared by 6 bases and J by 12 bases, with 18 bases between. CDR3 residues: CASRGTEERRYF. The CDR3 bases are TGTGCCAGCAGGGGGACGGAGGAGCGGCGGTACTTC.

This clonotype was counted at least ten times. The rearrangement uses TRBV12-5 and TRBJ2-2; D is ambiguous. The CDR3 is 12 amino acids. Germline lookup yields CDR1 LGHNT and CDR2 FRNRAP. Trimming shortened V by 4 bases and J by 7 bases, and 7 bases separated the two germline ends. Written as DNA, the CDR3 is TGTGCTAGTGGTTATCAATACGGGGAGCTGTTTTTT. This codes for CASGYQYGELFF.

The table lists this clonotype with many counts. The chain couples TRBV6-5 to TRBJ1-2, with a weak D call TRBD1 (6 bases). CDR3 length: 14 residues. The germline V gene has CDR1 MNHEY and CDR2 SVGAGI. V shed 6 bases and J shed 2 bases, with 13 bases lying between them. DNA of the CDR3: TGTGCCAGCAGCTCCGGGACAACCAACTATGGCTACACCTTC. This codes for CASSSGTTNYGYTF.

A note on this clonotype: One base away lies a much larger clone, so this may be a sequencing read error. DNA for the CDR3: TGTGCCTGGAGCGAACTTGCGGCCGGTCAAGAGACCCAGTACTTC. Its translation is CAWSELAAGQETQYF. The J gene is TRBJ2-5, the V gene TRBV19; the D is unclear. Germline V gene sequence: CDR1 LNHDA, CDR2 SQIVND (reference sequence). This CDR3 contains 15 residues. The ends were cut back, 11 bases at V and 2 bases at J, with 21 bases in the middle.

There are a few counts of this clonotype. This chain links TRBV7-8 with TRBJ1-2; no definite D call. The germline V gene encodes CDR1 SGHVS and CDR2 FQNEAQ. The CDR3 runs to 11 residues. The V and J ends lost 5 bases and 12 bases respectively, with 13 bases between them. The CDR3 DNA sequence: TGTGCCAGCAGCCCCGGACTGATGGACACCTTC. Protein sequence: CASSPGLMDTF.

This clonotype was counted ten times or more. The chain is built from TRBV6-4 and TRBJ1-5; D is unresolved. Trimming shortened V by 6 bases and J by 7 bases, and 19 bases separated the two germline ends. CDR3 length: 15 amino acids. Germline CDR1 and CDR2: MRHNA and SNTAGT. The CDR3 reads CASSAQAESGQPQHF. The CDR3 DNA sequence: TGTGCCAGCAGCGCCCAGGCAGAATCGGGCCAGCCCCAGCATTTT.

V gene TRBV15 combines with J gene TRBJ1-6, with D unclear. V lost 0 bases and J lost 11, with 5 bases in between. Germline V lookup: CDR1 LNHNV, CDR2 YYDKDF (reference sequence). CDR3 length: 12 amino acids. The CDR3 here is CATSRDTTPLHF. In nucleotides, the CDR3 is TGTGCCACCAGCAGAGATACGACACCCCTCCACTTT.

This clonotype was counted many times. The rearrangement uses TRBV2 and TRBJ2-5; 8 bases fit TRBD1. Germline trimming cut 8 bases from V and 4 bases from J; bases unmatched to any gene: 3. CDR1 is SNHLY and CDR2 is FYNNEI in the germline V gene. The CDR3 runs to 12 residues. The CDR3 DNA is TGTGCCAGCGACAGGGGAGGAGAGACCCAGTACTTC. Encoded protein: CASDRGGETQYF.

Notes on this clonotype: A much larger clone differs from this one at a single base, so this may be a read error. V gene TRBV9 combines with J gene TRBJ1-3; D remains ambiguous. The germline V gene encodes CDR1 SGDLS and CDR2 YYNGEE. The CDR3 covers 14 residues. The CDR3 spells CASSVGPPGNTIHF. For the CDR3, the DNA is TGTGCCAGCAGCGTAGGCCCCCCCGGGAACACCATACATTTT.